This T cell receptor beta chain was sequenced during a study of shared clonotypes between healthy human individuals. Generated by immunoSEQ multiplex PCR, the TCRdb table keeps only in-frame clones and is missing some. The table lists about 92,000 clones, less than 50% of them singletons. It was tens of millions of PBMCs that unsorted samples used for genomic DNA. The germline V gene has CDR1 MNHNS and CDR2 SASEGT. This CDR3 comprises 15 residues. A remark on this clone: At one end the junction does not follow the germline gene, possibly because of a read error.

The clonotype comes from a woman aged 40-49 years in good health. Some clones in this sample may be carry-over from other donors' samples. This chain links TRBV6-1 with TRBJ2-1, with D unresolved. Sequences were obtained from PBMCs. The CDR3 coding sequence is TGCGCCAGCAGTGAGTATGGCTTGCCCCTCAATGAGCAGTTCTTC. It translates to CASSEYGLPLNEQFF.